Presented here are 10 T cell receptor beta chains from one specimen sequenced in a study of cytomegalovirus exposure and HLA in healthy donors. The PCR contained 60 Vbeta and 13 Jbeta primers. Libraries were prepared by immunoSEQ multiplex PCR; TCRdb keeps only in-frame clonotypes and omits some of them. The table includes some 150,000 clones, 79% detected once. The sequenced sample consisted of PBMCs. These receptors originate from a man aged 45-60 years in good health and CMV-seropositive.

The chain has TRBV2 and TRBJ1-2, with TRBD1 matching over 7 bases. Germline-derived CDR1 and CDR2 are SNHLY and FYNNEI. The CDR3 has 14 amino acids. The ends lost 4 bases at V and 2 bases at J; junction bases unmatched: 4. CDR3 nucleotide sequence: TGTGCCAGCAGTGTCGAACAGGGGAACTATGGCTACACCTTC. Its protein is CASSVEQGNYGYTF.

V and J are TRBV19 and TRBJ1-2; D unresolved. The CDR3 spans 13 residues. Looked up from germline, CDR1 is LNHDA and CDR2 is SQIVND (reference sequence). Trimming shortened V by 2 bases and J by 0 bases, and 4 bases separated the two germline ends. CDR3 protein: CASSITSNYGYTF. For the CDR3, the DNA is TGTGCCAGTAGTATAACATCTAACTATGGCTACACCTTC.

V is TRBV11-3 and J is TRBJ1-5; 7 bases line up with TRBD1. Looked up from germline, CDR1 is SGHNT and CDR2 is YENEEA. CDR3 length: 17 amino acids. Unmatched junction bases numbered 10, after V lost 5 bases and J lost 0 bases. The DNA of the CDR3 is TGTGCCAGCAGCCGCCAGGGACAGAAATATAGCAATCAGCCCCAGCATTTT. Amino acids: CASSRQGQKYSNQPQHF.

V usage is TRBV2 and J usage is TRBJ2-2; TRBD1 matches 9 bases. CDR3 length: 15 amino acids. Germline CDR1 is SNHLY and CDR2 is FYNNEI. Germline trimming cut 6 bases from V and 6 bases from J; bases unmatched to any gene: 8. The CDR3 loop reads CASRPRDREAGELFF. The CDR3 DNA follows: TGTGCCAGCAGACCCCGGGACAGGGAGGCCGGGGAGCTGTTTTTT.

J is TRBJ2-7 and V is TRBV10-1; 8 bases agree with TRBD1. The ends lost 5 bases at V and 5 bases at J; junction bases unmatched: 5. This CDR3 spans 13 amino acids. Germline lookup yields CDR1 WNHNN and CDR2 SYGVQD (reference sequence). DNA for the CDR3: TGCGCCAGCAGTACCGGACAGGGAGACGAGCAGTACTTC. It translates to CASSTGQGDEQYF.

This chain links TRBV28 with TRBJ2-6; 7 bases agree with TRBD2. Germline V CDR1 and CDR2: MDHEN, SYDVKM. The CDR3 extends over 17 amino acids. With V trimmed by 8 bases and J by 2 bases, 12 bases remained unmatched. For the CDR3, the DNA is TGTGCCAGCGGGATGGGAGGGCTGAGCCCTGGGGCCAACGTCCTGACTTTC. Protein product: CASGMGGLSPGANVLTF.

The chain employs TRBV2 and TRBJ2-7; D unresolved. Deletions cut 3 bases from V and 2 bases from J, with 11 bases between. This CDR3 is built from 14 residues. Germline CDR1 reads SNHLY; CDR2 reads FYNNEI. In DNA form, the CDR3 reads TGTGCCAGCAGTGAGAGGCAGCAGACCTACGAGCAGTACTTC. Its protein is CASSERQQTYEQYF.

The V call is TRBV19, the J call TRBJ2-1, with a weak D call TRBD2 (5 bases). This CDR3 is built from 14 residues. Looked up from germline, CDR1 is LNHDA and CDR2 is SQIVND (reference sequence). V lost 5 bases, J lost 2 bases, and 10 bases lay in between. CDR3 residues: CASSPSGTYNEQFF. CDR3 nucleotide sequence: TGTGCCAGTAGTCCGAGCGGAACCTACAATGAGCAGTTCTTC.

The chain carries TRBV7-2 and TRBJ2-3, with unresolved D. Trimming left V 0 bases short and J 3 bases short, with 4 bases between. The length of the CDR3 is 13 residues. CDR1 is SGHTA, CDR2 FQGNSA, per germline. DNA for the CDR3: TGTGCCAGCAGCTTAGCGCGGACAGATACGCAGTATTTT. It translates to CASSLARTDTQYF. Complete variable domain (other parts from reference TRBV7-2 and TRBJ2-3): GAGVSQSPSNKVTEKGKDVELRCDPISGHTALYWYRQSLGQGLEFLIYFQGNSAPDKSGLPSDRFSAERTGGSVSTLTIQRTQQEDSAVYLCASSLARTDTQYFGPGTRLTVL.

The V gene is TRBV19, the J gene TRBJ2-3; a weak D match, TRBD2 (5 bases). The germline V gene has CDR1 LNHDA and CDR2 SQIVND (reference sequence). The CDR3 covers 16 residues. Trimming shortened V by 4 bases and J by 0 bases, and 14 bases separated the two germline ends. The DNA of the CDR3 is TGTGCCAGTAGTAACGGGGAGCTACCCAGCACAGATACGCAGTATTTT. This gives the protein CASSNGELPSTDTQYF.